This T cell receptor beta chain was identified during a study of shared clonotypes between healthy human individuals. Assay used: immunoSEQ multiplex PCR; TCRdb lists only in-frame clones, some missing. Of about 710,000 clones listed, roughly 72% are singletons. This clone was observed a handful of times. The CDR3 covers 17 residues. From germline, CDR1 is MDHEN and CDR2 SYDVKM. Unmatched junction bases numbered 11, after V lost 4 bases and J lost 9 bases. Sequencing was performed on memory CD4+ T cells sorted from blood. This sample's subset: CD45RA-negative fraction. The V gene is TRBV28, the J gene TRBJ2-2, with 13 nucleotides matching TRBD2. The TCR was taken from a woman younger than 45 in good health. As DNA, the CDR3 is TGTGCCAGCAGTTCATCGGGACTAGCGGGATCAGGACGGGAGCTGTTTTTT. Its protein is CASSSSGLAGSGRELFF. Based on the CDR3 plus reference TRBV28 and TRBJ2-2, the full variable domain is DVKVTQSSRYLVKRTGEKVFLECVQDMDHENMFWYRQDPGLGLRLIYFSYDVKMKEKGDIPEGYSVSREKKERFSLILESASTNQTSMYLCASSSSGLAGSGRELFFGEGSRLTVL.